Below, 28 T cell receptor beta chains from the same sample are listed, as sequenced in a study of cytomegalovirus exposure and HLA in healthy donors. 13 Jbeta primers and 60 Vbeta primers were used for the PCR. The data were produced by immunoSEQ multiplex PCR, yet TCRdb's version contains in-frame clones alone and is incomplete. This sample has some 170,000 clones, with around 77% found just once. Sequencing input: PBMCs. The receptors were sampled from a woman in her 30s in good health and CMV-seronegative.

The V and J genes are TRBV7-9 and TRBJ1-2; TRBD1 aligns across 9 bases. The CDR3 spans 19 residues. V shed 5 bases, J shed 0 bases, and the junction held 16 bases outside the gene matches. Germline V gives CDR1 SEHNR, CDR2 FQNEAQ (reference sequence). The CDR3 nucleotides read TGTGCCAGCAGCCCAAGATATGGGACAGGGACACTTTCTAACTATGGCTACACCTTC. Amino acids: CASSPRYGTGTLSNYGYTF.

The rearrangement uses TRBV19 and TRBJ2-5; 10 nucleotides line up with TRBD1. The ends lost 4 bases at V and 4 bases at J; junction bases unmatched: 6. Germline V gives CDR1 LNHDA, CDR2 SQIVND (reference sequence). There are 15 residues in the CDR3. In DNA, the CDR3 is TGTGCCAGTAGTACAGCCGGGACAGGGGCAGAGACCCAGTACTTC. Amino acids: CASSTAGTGAETQYF.

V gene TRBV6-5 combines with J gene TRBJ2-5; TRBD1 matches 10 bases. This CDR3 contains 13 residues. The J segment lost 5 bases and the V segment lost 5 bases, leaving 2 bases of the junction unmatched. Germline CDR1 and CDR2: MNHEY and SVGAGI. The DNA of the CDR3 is TGTGCCAGCAGTGCGGACAGGGGGGAGACCCAGTACTTC. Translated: CASSADRGETQYF.

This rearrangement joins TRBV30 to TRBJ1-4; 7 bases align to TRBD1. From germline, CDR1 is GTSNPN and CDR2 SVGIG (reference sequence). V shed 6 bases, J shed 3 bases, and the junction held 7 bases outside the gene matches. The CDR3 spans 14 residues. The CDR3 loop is CACQGDTANEKLFF. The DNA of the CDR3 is TGTGCCTGCCAGGGGGACACGGCTAATGAAAAACTGTTTTTT.

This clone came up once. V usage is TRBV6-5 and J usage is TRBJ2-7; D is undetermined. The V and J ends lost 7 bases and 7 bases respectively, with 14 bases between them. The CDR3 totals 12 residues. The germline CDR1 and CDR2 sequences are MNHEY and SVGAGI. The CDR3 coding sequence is TGTGCCAGCAAAGACACCCTTGGGGAGCAGTACTTC. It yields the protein CASKDTLGEQYF.

CDR3 amino acids: CASRETSGYYEQYF. The CDR3 DNA follows: TGTGCCAGCAGAGAGACTAGCGGGTACTACGAGCAGTACTTC. The gene calls are TRBV25-1 and TRBJ2-7, with 10 bases fitting TRBD2. V dropped 6 bases and J dropped 3; count of bases not matched to a gene: 5. CDR1 and CDR2 (germline): MGHDK, SYGVNS. The CDR3 loop spans 14 amino acids.

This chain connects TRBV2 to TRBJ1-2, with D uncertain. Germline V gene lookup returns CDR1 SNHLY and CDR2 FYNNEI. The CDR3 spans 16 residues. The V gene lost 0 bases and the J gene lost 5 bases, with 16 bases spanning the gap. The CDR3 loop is CASSEAKTSRFYGYTF. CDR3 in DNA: TGTGCCAGCAGTGAAGCTAAGACATCACGATTTTATGGCTACACCTTC.

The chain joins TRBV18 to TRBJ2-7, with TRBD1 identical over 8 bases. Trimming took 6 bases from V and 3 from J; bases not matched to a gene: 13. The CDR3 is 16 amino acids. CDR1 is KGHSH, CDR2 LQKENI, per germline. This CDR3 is CASSQDRGLLIYEQYF. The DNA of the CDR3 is TGTGCCAGCTCTCAAGACAGGGGCCTGCTCATCTACGAGCAGTACTTC.

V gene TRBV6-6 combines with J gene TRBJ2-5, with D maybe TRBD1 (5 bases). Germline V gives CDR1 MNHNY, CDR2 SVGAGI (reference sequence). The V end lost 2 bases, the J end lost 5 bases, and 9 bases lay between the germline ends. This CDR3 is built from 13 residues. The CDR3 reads CASSYRGGETQYF. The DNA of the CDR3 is TGTGCCAGCAGTTACAGGGGCGGCGAGACCCAGTACTTC.

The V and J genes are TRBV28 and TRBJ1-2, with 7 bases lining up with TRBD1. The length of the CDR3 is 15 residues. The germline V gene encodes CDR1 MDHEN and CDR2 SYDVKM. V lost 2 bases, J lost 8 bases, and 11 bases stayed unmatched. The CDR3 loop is CASSLTGVLFRGYTF. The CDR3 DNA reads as TGTGCCAGCAGTTTAACAGGGGTCCTCTTTCGGGGCTACACCTTC.

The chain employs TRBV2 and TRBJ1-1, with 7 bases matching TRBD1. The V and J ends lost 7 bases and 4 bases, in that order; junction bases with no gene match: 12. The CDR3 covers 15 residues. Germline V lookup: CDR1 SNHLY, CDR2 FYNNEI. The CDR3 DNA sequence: TGTGCCAGCATACTTGAGACAGGGAAATCCACTGAAGCTTTCTTT. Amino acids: CASILETGKSTEAFF.

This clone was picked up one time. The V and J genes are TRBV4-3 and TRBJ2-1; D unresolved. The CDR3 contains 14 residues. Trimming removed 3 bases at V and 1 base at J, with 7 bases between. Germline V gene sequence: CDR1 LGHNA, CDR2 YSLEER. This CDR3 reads CASSHRLSYNEQFF. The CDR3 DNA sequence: TGCGCCAGCAGCCACCGGTTATCCTACAATGAGCAGTTCTTC.

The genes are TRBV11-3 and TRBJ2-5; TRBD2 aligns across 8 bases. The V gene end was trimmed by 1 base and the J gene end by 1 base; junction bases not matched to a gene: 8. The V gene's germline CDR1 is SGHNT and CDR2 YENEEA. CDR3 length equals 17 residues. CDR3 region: CASSLGARGAIQETQYF. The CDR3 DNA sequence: TGTGCCAGCAGCTTAGGGGCGCGGGGGGCTATCCAAGAGACCCAGTACTTC.

The CDR3 here is CASSRNSGRNNEQFF. In nucleotides, the CDR3 is TGTGCCAGCAGCCGTAATAGCGGGAGAAACAATGAGCAGTTCTTC. The genes are TRBV7-3 and TRBJ2-1, with TRBD2 matching over 9 bases. V shed 5 bases and J 5 bases; nucleotides not matched to a gene: 7. The germline CDR1 and CDR2 sequences are SGHTA and FQGTGA. This CDR3 is built from 15 residues.

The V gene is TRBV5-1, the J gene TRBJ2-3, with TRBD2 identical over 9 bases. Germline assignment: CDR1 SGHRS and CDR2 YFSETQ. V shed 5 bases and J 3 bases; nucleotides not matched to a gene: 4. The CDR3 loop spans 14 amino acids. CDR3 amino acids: CASSLSGRTDTQYF. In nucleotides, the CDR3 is TGCGCCAGCAGTCTCAGCGGGAGGACAGATACGCAGTATTTT. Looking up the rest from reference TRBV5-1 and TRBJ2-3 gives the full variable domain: KAGVTQTPRYLIKTRGQQVTLSCSPISGHRSVSWYQQTPGQGLQFLFEYFSETQRNKGNFPGRFSGRQFSNSRSEMNVSTLELGDSALYLCASSLSGRTDTQYFGPGTRLTVL.

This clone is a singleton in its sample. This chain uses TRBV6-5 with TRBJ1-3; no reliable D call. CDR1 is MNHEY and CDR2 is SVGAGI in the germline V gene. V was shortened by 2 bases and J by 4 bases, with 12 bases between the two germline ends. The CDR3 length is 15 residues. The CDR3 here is CASSYAGSLGNTIYF. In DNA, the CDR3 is TGTGCCAGCAGTTACGCAGGATCTCTAGGAAACACCATATATTTT.

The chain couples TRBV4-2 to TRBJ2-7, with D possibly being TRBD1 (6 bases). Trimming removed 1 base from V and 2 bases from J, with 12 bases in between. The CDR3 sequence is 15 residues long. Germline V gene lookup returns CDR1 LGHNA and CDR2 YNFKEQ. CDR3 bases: TGTGCCAGCAGCCAAGGTGAGGACAGAACCTACGAGCAGTACTTC. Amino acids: CASSQGEDRTYEQYF.

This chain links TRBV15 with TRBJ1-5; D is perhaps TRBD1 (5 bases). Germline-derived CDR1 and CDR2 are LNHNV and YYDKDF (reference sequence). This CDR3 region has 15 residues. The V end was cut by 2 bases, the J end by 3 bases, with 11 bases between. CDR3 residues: CATSRSQAYNQPQHF. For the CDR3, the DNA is TGTGCCACCAGCAGATCACAGGCTTACAATCAGCCCCAGCATTTT.

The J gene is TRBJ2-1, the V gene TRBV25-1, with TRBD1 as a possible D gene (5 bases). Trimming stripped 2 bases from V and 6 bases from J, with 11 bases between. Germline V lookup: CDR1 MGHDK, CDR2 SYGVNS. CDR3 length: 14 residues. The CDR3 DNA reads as TGTGCCAGCAGTGAACCAGGGTTGGGCAATGAGCAGTTCTTC. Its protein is CASSEPGLGNEQFF.

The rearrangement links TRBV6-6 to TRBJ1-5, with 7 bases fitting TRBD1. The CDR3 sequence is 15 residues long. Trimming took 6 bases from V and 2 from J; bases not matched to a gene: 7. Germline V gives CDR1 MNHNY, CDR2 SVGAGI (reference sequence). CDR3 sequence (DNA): TGTGCCAGCAGCCGACGACAGGGTGGCAATCAGCCCCAGCATTTT. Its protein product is CASSRRQGGNQPQHF.

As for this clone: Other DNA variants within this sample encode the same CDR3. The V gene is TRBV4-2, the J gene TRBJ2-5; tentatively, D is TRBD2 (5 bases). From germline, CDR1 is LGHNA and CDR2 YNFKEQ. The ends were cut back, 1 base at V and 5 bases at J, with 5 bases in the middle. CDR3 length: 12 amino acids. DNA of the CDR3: TGTGCCAGCAGCCAAGGGAGGGAGACCCAGTACTTC. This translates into CASSQGRETQYF.

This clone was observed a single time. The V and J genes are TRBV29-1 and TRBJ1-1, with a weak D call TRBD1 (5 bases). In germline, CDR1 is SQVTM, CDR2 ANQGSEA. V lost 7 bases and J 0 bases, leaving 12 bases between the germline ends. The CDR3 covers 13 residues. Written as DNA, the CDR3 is TGCAGCGCTGCGGACATCCTGAACACTGAAGCTTTCTTT. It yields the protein CSAADILNTEAFF.

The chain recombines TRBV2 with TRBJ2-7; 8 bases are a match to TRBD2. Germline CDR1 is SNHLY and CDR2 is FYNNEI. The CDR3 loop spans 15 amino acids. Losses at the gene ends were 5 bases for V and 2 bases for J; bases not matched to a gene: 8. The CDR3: CASSTGTSNTYEQYF. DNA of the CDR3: TGTGCCAGCAGTACAGGGACTAGTAATACCTACGAGCAGTACTTC.

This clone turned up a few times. CDR3 DNA sequence: TGCGCCAGCAGCTTGGATGGGACTAGCGTGAGGGAGCAGTACTTC. It is translated as CASSLDGTSVREQYF. The V and J genes are TRBV5-1 and TRBJ2-7, with 10 bases fitting TRBD2. CDR1 is SGHRS and CDR2 is YFSETQ in the germline V gene. CDR3 size: 15 residues. The V and J ends lost 0 bases and 7 bases, in that order; junction bases with no gene match: 7.

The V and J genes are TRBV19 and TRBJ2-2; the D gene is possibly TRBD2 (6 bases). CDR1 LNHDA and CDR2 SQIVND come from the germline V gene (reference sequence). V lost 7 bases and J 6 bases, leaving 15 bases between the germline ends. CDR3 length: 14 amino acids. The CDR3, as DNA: TGTGCCAGTATTACGACTAGAAAGGCCGGGGAGCTGTTTTTT. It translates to CASITTRKAGELFF.

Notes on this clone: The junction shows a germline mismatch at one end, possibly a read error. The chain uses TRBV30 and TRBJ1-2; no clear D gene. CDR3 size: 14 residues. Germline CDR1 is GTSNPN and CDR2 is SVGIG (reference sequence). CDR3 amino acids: CAWSQTFGYYGYPF. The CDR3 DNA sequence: TGTGCCTGGAGCCAGACTTTCGGCTACTATGGCTACCCCTTC. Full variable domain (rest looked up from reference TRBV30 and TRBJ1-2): SQTIHQWPATLVQPVGSPLSLECTVEGTSNPNLYWYRQAAGRGLQLLFYSVGIGQISSEVPQNLSASRPQDRQFILSSKKLLLSDSGFYLCAWSQTFGYYGYPFGSGTRLTVV.

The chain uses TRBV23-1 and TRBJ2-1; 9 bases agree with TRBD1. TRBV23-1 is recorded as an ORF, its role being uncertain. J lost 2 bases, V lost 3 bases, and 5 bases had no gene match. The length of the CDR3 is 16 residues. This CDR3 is CASSQPGQGAYNEQFF. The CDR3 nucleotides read TGCGCCAGCAGTCAGCCGGGACAGGGAGCCTACAATGAGCAGTTCTTC.

The CDR3 DNA reads TGTGCCAGCAGCTTCCCGGGGGCGGGGGGGCCCGGAGATACGCAGTATTTT. It specifies CASSFPGAGGPGDTQYF. The chain employs TRBV11-1 and TRBJ2-3; 9 bases are a match to TRBD2. The CDR3 extends over 17 amino acids. The V gene end was trimmed by 3 bases and the J gene end by 5 bases; junction bases not matched to a gene: 12. Germline V gene sequence: CDR1 SGHAT, CDR2 FQDESV (reference sequence).